These 17 T cell receptor beta chains were sequenced from one sample in a study of cytomegalovirus exposure and HLA in healthy donors. The PCR employed 60 Vbeta primers together with 13 Jbeta primers. Sequencing used immunoSEQ multiplex PCR; TCRdb keeps in-frame clones, though not all of them. The sample gives over 100,000 clones, roughly 71% of which show up once; under 6.5% is in the top ten. The sample comprised PBMCs. The receptors stem from a woman in her sixties or seventies in good health and CMV-seropositive.

The chain has TRBV6-6 and TRBJ1-6; no clear D gene. Germline loops: CDR1 MNHNY, CDR2 SVGAGI (reference sequence). The CDR3 loop spans 13 amino acids. V lost 7 bases to trimming and J lost 6 bases, with 10 bases between them. In DNA, the CDR3 is TGTGCCAGCATCCCGGCGGGTAATTCACCCCTCCACTTT. Translated, it gives CASIPAGNSPLHF.

This clone is a singleton in its sample. This chain links TRBV5-1 with TRBJ2-3; D unclear. CDR1 is SGHRS, CDR2 YFSETQ, per germline. This CDR3 has 11 amino acids. Trimming shortened V by 7 bases and J by 4 bases, and 7 bases separated the two germline ends. The CDR3 loop is CASGDADTQYF. DNA of the CDR3: TGCGCCAGCGGAGATGCAGATACGCAGTATTTT.

This chain joins TRBV10-2 and TRBJ2-6; D perhaps matches TRBD2 (7 bases). Trimming left V 0 bases short and J 2 bases short, with 11 bases between. Germline V gene sequence: CDR1 WSHSY, CDR2 SAAADI. There are 17 residues in the CDR3. The CDR3 DNA follows: TGCGCCAGCAGTGAGTCGGCGGGGGCAGCTGGGGCCAACGTCCTGACTTTC. It is translated as CASSESAGAAGANVLTF.

The gene calls are TRBV29-1 and TRBJ2-5; D call uncertain. Germline-derived CDR1 and CDR2 are SQVTM and ANQGSEA. V lost 0 bases and J 5 bases, leaving 10 bases between the germline ends. The CDR3 totals 13 residues. The CDR3 sequence is CSVEERGVETQYF. CDR3 bases: TGCAGCGTTGAAGAGCGAGGAGTGGAGACCCAGTACTTC.

The rearrangement links TRBV2 to TRBJ1-1; 12 bases are a match to TRBD1. The germline gives CDR1 SNHLY, CDR2 FYNNEI. The CDR3 covers 15 residues. The ends lost 7 bases at V and 6 bases at J; junction bases unmatched: 9. Written as DNA, the CDR3 is TGTGCCAGCAAGGGGACAGGGGGCTTGGAAGCTGAAGCTTTCTTT. The encoded protein is CASKGTGGLEAEAFF.

This clone was counted between two and nine times. This chain links TRBV30 with TRBJ2-7; 9 positions agree with TRBD1. The CDR3 contains 13 residues. Unmatched junction bases numbered 2, after V lost 2 bases and J lost 3 bases. Germline V lookup: CDR1 GTSNPN, CDR2 SVGIG (reference sequence). CDR3 amino acids: CAWSRTGVYEQYF. The CDR3 DNA follows: TGTGCCTGGAGTCGGACAGGGGTCTACGAGCAGTACTTC.

The chain carries TRBV14 and TRBJ1-2, with no clear D. The CDR3 spans 15 residues. Germline assignment: CDR1 SGHDN and CDR2 FVKESK. Trimming pared 0 bases from V and 0 bases from J, leaving 8 bases between. The CDR3 region is CASSQDQVSNYGYTF. CDR3 nucleotide sequence: TGTGCCAGCAGCCAAGATCAGGTTTCTAACTATGGCTACACCTTC. Looking up the rest from reference TRBV14 and TRBJ1-2 gives the full variable domain: EAGVTQFPSHSVIEKGQTVTLRCDPISGHDNLYWYRRVMGKEIKFLLHFVKESKQDESGMPNNRFLAERTGGTYSTLKVQPAELEDSGVYFCASSQDQVSNYGYTFGSGTRLTVV.

This clone was detected a few times. The V gene is TRBV7-9, the J gene TRBJ1-1; 8 positions match TRBD1. The CDR3 covers 13 residues. V was clipped by 9 bases and J by 4 bases; unmatched bases: 7. CDR1 and CDR2 (germline): SEHNR, FQNEAQ (reference sequence). CDR3 protein: CASVETGATEAFF. The CDR3 DNA sequence: TGTGCCAGTGTCGAGACAGGGGCCACTGAAGCTTTCTTT.

V usage is TRBV7-2 and J usage is TRBJ1-2; 10 positions match TRBD1. Unmatched junction bases numbered 4, after V lost 6 bases and J lost 6 bases. CDR3 length equals 13 residues. Germline values: CDR1 SGHTA, CDR2 FQGNSA. The CDR3 DNA follows: TGTGCCAGCAGAGGGACAGGGGTCGATGGCTACACCTTC. It encodes CASRGTGVDGYTF.

A few counts support this clone. The chain links TRBV18 to TRBJ2-3; D is uncertain. Germline CDR1 KGHSH, CDR2 LQKENI. V lost 3 bases to trimming and J lost 2 bases, with 9 bases between them. This CDR3 has 14 amino acids. The CDR3 sequence: CASSPPAFTDTQYF. The CDR3 nucleotides are TGTGCCAGCTCACCTCCCGCGTTCACAGATACGCAGTATTTT.

The chain employs TRBV9 and TRBJ2-3; perhaps TRBD2 as D (5 bases). Per the germline V gene, CDR1 is SGDLS and CDR2 is YYNGEE. The CDR3 length is 15 residues. The V and J ends lost 2 bases and 6 bases respectively, with 16 bases between them. The CDR3 DNA is TGTGCCAGCAGCGTCGCCGGGCTTAGGGAGGATACGCAGTATTTT. Translated: CASSVAGLREDTQYF.

The CDR3 loop reads CASSPDGHLSTETQYF. As DNA, the CDR3 is TGTGCCAGCAGTCCCGACGGACATTTATCAACAGAGACCCAGTACTTC. The chain combines TRBV2 with TRBJ2-5; D perhaps matches TRBD1 (5 bases). This CDR3 has 16 amino acids. Germline loops: CDR1 SNHLY, CDR2 FYNNEI. Trimming removed 5 bases from V and 4 bases from J, with 20 bases in between. Filled out from reference TRBV2 and TRBJ2-5, the complete variable domain reads EPEVTQTPSHQVTQMGQEVILRCVPISNHLYFYWYRQILGQKVEFLVSFYNNEISEKSEIFDDQFSVERPDGSNFTLKIRSTKLEDSAMYFCASSPDGHLSTETQYFGPGTRLLVL.

The chain recombines TRBV29-1 with TRBJ1-5, with 9 bases identical to TRBD1. From germline, CDR1 is SQVTM and CDR2 ANQGSEA. V was pared by 6 bases and J by 6 bases, with 6 bases of the junction left unmatched. The CDR3 loop spans 13 amino acids. The CDR3 reads CSVSGQGTQPQHF. The CDR3 DNA follows: TGCAGCGTATCTGGACAGGGGACTCAGCCCCAGCATTTT.

In this sample, this clone turned up a few times. The chain recombines TRBV30 with TRBJ1-1, with 7 nucleotides matching TRBD1. The CDR3 has 13 amino acids. Unmatched junction bases numbered 7, after V lost 7 bases and J lost 2 bases. Germline CDR1 and CDR2: GTSNPN and SVGIG (reference sequence). The CDR3: CALQGTLNTEAFF. The CDR3 coding sequence is TGTGCCTTACAGGGGACCCTTAACACTGAAGCTTTCTTT.

V gene TRBV6-6 combines with J gene TRBJ2-7, with 13 bases aligning to TRBD2. CDR3 size: 14 residues. CDR1 and CDR2 (germline): MNHNY, SVGAGI (reference sequence). V was pared by 2 bases and J by 8 bases, with 3 bases of the junction left unmatched. The CDR3 region is CASSYPGTSGKQYF. In nucleotides, the CDR3 is TGTGCCAGCAGTTACCCCGGGACTAGCGGGAAGCAGTACTTC.

The table lists this clone with a few counts. The J gene is TRBJ1-1, the V gene TRBV19; D not certain. Germline lookup yields CDR1 LNHDA and CDR2 SQIVND (reference sequence). Trimming pared 3 bases from V and 0 bases from J, leaving 14 bases between. The length of the CDR3 is 16 residues. CDR3 nucleotides: TGTGCCAGTAGTATGTCGGGTCAGAACCTGAACACTGAAGCTTTCTTT. Its translation: CASSMSGQNLNTEAFF.

Notes on this clone: Other DNA sequences in the same sample also yield this CDR3. The rearrangement links TRBV6-5 to TRBJ2-7; D is possibly TRBD2 (6 bases). CDR3 length: 14 residues. The germline CDR1 and CDR2 sequences are MNHEY and SVGAGI. Trimming shortened V by 2 bases and J by 3 bases, and 11 bases separated the two germline ends. This chain's CDR3 is CASSYGTGDYEQYF. The CDR3, as DNA: TGTGCCAGCAGTTACGGTACGGGAGACTACGAGCAGTACTTC.